This entry describes one T cell receptor beta chain. This entry belongs to a study of TIL therapy for anti-PD-1-resistant metastatic lung cancer. The time point denotes: pre-treatment sample, taken before nivolumab and TIL therapy. Most excised metastases sampled were pleural nodules or supraclavicular lymph nodes. CDR1 is GTSNPN and CDR2 is SVGIG in the germline V gene (reference sequence). CDR3 length: 17 amino acids. Trimming at V came to 4 bases and at J to 8 bases, leaving 19 bases not matched to a gene. The libraries were made with immunoSEQ v3. Generated by immunoSEQ multiplex PCR, the TCRdb table keeps only in-frame clones and is missing some. This table holds approximately 12,000 clones, roughly 50% found once.

V usage is TRBV30 and J usage is TRBJ2-1, with TRBD1 identical over 8 bases. The origin of this receptor is a person aged 25 to 79 with non-small cell lung cancer. This sample comprised tumor tissue, obtained at baseline. CDR3 bases: TGTGCCTGGACCGTACCGTTCCAGGGGGCGCCTTCTTATGAGCAGTTCTTC. It yields the protein CAWTVPFQGAPSYEQFF.